Shown below are 8 T cell receptor beta chains from a single sample sequenced in a study of blood T cell repertoires in COVID-19. Sequencing was performed with immunoSEQ multiplex PCR; in TCRdb, only in-frame clones are kept and a portion is missing. The table lists approximately 240,000 clones, about 80% of them singletons. The sequencing sample was made of peripheral blood. The receptors were gathered from a woman in her 30s who had recovered from COVID-19.

At least ten counts were recorded for this clone. The chain has TRBV11-3 and TRBJ2-2; D is possibly TRBD1 (5 bases). CDR1 and CDR2 from the germline V gene are SGHNT and YENEEA. Trimming shortened V by 5 bases and J by 4 bases, and 17 bases separated the two germline ends. The CDR3 extends over 16 amino acids. CDR3 sequence: CASSPIRGRGTGELFF. The DNA for the CDR3 is TGTGCCAGCAGCCCCATAAGGGGCAGAGGCACCGGGGAGCTGTTTTTT.

This chain connects TRBV6-1 to TRBJ2-7, with D maybe TRBD2 (5 bases). This CDR3 spans 14 amino acids. V dropped 3 bases and J dropped 0 bases, with 9 bases sitting between them. The germline V gene has CDR1 MNHNS and CDR2 SASEGT. CDR3 sequence (DNA): TGTGCCAGCAGTGAGGGCGGGTTCTCCTACGAGCAGTACTTC. Translation: CASSEGGFSYEQYF.

The rearrangement uses TRBV12-3 or TRBV12-4 and TRBJ1-2; no firm D call. The CDR3 consists of 13 residues. V shed 1 base and J shed 4 bases, with 7 bases lying between them. The CDR3 DNA sequence: TGTGCCAGCAGTTTAGGCAGTGTCTATGGCTACACCTTC. It encodes CASSLGSVYGYTF.

The rearrangement links TRBV5-1 to TRBJ2-7; possible D gene TRBD2, 7 bases. Germline V CDR1 and CDR2: SGHRS, YFSETQ. This CDR3 has 15 amino acids. The germline V and J ends were trimmed by 4 bases and 1 base, with 15 bases remaining between them. The CDR3, as DNA: TGCGCCAGCAGCGGCAGGGGAGGGGGATCCTACGAGCAGTACTTC. Translating gives CASSGRGGGSYEQYF. Variable domain in full (rest from reference TRBV5-1 and TRBJ2-7): KAGVTQTPRYLIKTRGQQVTLSCSPISGHRSVSWYQQTPGQGLQFLFEYFSETQRNKGNFPGRFSGRQFSNSRSEMNVSTLELGDSALYLCASSGRGGGSYEQYFGPGTRLTVT.

To note about this clone: The CDR3 ends on some other residue instead of the conserved phenylalanine or tryptophan, so this is likely a read error. Because the CDR3's place on the DNA is in doubt, the DNA is left out and the CDR3 is given as listed by TCRdb. The J gene is TRBJ1-1, the V gene TRBV28; TRBD1, the table's D call, lacks a check against the DNA. The CDR3 has 14 amino acids, counting both end residues. The germline V gene has CDR1 MDHEN and CDR2 SYDVKM. CDR3 region: CASSAGQGIGPNES.

V gene TRBV4-1 combines with J gene TRBJ2-7; 8 bases line up with TRBD2. The CDR3 contains 15 residues. Germline V lookup: CDR1 MGHRA, CDR2 YSYEKL. Trimming took 5 bases from V and 0 from J; bases not matched to a gene: 6. The CDR3 sequence: CASSSSAGGSYEQYF. The CDR3 nucleotides are TGCGCCAGCAGCTCTAGCGCGGGAGGCTCCTACGAGCAGTACTTC.

V and J are TRBV19 and TRBJ2-1; a weak D match, TRBD2 (6 bases). CDR1 and CDR2 (germline): LNHDA, SQIVND (reference sequence). Trimming took 5 bases from V and 2 from J, leaving 22 bases between them. This CDR3 is built from 18 residues. As DNA, the CDR3 is TGTGCCAGTAGTGTCGGTAGCGGTCTTCTATTGGCCTACAATGAGCAGTTCTTC. This sequence encodes CASSVGSGLLLAYNEQFF.

The genes are TRBV2 and TRBJ2-7, with 9 bases identical to TRBD2. The CDR3 loop spans 16 amino acids. The germline gives CDR1 SNHLY, CDR2 FYNNEI. The V segment lost 7 bases and the J segment 0 bases; nucleotides outside the gene matches: 10. CDR3 in amino acids: CASIYPTSGRSYEQYF. The CDR3 coding sequence is TGTGCCAGCATTTACCCGACTAGCGGTCGCTCCTACGAGCAGTACTTC.